This T cell receptor beta chain was retrieved from a study of blood T cell repertoires in COVID-19. About the study: Donors in the United States, Italy and Spain gave samples during acute or convalescent COVID-19. PBMCs, B-cell-depleted T cells, or T cells were the source of the cDNA or gDNA that made up the material.

This CDR3 is built from 15 residues. V was clipped by 1 base and J by 5 bases, with 14 bases between them. The germline V gene has CDR1 SGHTA and CDR2 FQGNSA. Participants, about 18 to 90 years old, spanned fewer than 30 US areas. Cohort 3 recovered donors had two negative PCRs, clearance, or symptom resolution. Sequencing was performed with immunoSEQ multiplex PCR; in TCRdb, only in-frame clones are kept and a portion is missing. The top ten clones hold under 2% of a sample with about 250,000 clones, over 75% of them seen once. The sequence was collected from a man between 35 and 55 years old who had recovered from COVID-19. The material sequenced was PBMCs or T cells enriched from blood (not recorded which). The rearrangement uses TRBV7-2 and TRBJ1-2; a weak D match, TRBD1 (5 bases). DNA of the CDR3: TGTGCCAGCAGCTTAGGAGGGAGGGACTTTTATGGCTACACCTTC. It translates to CASSLGGRDFYGYTF.